This is a list of T cell receptor beta chains from one sample in a study of PD-1 blockade in classical Hodgkin lymphoma. This table comes from immunoSEQ multiplex PCR, and its TCRdb copy is limited to in-frame clones, with some not included. The table records 100,000 to 120,000 clones, approximately 89% of them present only once. The material sequenced was peripheral blood mononuclear cells (PBMCs), taken before the fourth cycle of nivolumab. The receptors come from a human donor with classical Hodgkin lymphoma. The conserved cysteine and the conserved F or W are not part of the CDR3 here.

V: TRBV27; CDR3: ASSLSTNYGYT
V: TRBV4-3; CDR3: ASSQVDQDTQY
V: TRBV6-1; CDR3: ASSEGGPNYGYT
V: TRBV18; CDR3: ASSLQGASYNEQF
V: TRBV7-8; CDR3: ASSPGLAPDTQY
V: TRBV28; CDR3: ASSNLQRKDTEAF
V: TRBV6-4; CDR3: ASSPQLGQNNEQF
V: TRBV7-9; CDR3: ASSLGAYAETQY
V: TRBV19; CDR3: ASSIEGSVTTKYNEQF
V: TRBV5-1; CDR3: ASSPGLAGGREQETQY
V: TRBV29-1; CDR3: SFGQLNTEAF
V: TRBV30; CDR3: AWSRGSNQPQH
V: TRBV4-3; CDR3: ASSQGWGPDTQY
V: TRBV4-1; CDR3: ASSQWILNTEAF
V: TRBV15; CDR3: ATSRDADEQY
V: TRBV7-2; CDR3: ASSPQWQTGNTIY
V: TRBV19; CDR3: ASSIHTDTQY
V: TRBV5-1; CDR3: ASSSQPGQGHYEQY
V: TRBV27; CDR3: ASSPGLAGLLRGANVLT
V: TRBV7-2; CDR3: ASSPGTGVVSGYEQY
V: TRBV10-1; CDR3: ASSRDWSSYNEQF
V: TRBV7-4; CDR3: ASSLGGLAGGKNIQY
V: TRBV19; CDR3: ASSRSGTGEFGNTIY
V: TRBV9; CDR3: ASGPGQRNTGELF
V: TRBV2; CDR3: ASSGVQGKAAQH